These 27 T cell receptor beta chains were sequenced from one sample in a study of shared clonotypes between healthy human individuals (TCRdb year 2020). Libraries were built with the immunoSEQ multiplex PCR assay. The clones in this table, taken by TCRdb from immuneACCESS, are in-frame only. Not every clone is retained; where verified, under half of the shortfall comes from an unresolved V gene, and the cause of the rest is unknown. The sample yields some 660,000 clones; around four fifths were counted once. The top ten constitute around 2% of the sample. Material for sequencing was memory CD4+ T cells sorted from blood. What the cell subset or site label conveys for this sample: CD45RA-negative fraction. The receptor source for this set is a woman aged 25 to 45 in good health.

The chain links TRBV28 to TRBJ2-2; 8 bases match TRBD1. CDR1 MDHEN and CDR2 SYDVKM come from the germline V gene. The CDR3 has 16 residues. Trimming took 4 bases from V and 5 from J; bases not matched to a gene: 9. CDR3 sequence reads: CASSSWTGLVTGELFF. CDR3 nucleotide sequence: TGTGCCAGCAGTTCCTGGACAGGGTTGGTGACCGGGGAGCTGTTTTTT.

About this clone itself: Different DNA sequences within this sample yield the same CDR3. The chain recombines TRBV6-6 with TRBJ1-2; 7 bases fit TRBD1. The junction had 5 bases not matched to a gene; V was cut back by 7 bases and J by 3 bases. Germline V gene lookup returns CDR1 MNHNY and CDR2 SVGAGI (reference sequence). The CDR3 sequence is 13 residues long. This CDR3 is CASTPTGDYGYTF. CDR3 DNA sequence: TGTGCCAGCACCCCCACAGGGGACTATGGCTACACCTTC.

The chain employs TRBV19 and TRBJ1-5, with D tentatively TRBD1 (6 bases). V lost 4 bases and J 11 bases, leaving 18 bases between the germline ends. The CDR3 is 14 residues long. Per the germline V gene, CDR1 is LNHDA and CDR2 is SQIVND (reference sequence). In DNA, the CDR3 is TGTGCCAGTAGTACTCTCGGGGGGCAATCTTCCCAGCATTTT. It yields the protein CASSTLGGQSSQHF. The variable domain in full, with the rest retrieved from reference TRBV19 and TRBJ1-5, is DGGITQSPKYLFRKEGQNVTLSCEQNLNHDAMYWYRQDPGQGLRLIYYSQIVNDFQKGDIAEGYSVSREKKESFPLTVTSAQKNPTAFYLCASSTLGGQSSQHFGDGTRLSIL.

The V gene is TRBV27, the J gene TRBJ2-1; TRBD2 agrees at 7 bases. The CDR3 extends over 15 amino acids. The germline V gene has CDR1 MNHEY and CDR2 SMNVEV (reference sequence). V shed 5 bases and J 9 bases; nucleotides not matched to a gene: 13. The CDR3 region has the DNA TGTGCCAGCAGTCTTTCCGGGGAGGGGATAGTTGAGCAGTTCTTC. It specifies CASSLSGEGIVEQFF.

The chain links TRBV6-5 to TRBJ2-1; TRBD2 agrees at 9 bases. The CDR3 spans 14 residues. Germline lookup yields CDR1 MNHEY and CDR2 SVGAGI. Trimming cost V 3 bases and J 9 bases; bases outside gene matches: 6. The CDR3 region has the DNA TGTGCCAGCAGTTATGTGCGGGAGGGCGGTGAGCAGTTCTTC. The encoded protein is CASSYVREGGEQFF.

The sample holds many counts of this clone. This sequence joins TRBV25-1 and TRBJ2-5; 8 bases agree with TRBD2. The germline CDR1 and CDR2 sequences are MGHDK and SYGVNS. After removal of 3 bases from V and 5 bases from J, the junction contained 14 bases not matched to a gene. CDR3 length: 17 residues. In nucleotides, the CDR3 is TGTGCCAGCAGTGATACCGGGACTAGTGCCTTTCTCGAGACCCAGTACTTC. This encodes CASSDTGTSAFLETQYF.

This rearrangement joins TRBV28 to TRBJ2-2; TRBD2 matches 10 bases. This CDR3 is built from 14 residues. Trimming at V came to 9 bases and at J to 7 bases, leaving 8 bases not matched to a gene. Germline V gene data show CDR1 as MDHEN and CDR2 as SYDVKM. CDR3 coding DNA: TGTGCCAGTGGAACTAGCGGGATCGGCGGGGAGCTGTTTTTT. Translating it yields CASGTSGIGGELFF.

The CDR3 is CAWSVQASYEQYF. The CDR3 DNA is TGTGCCTGGAGTGTGCAGGCTTCCTACGAGCAGTACTTC. The rearrangement joins TRBV30 to TRBJ2-7; D unresolved. Germline CDR1 and CDR2: GTSNPN and SVGIG (reference sequence). The CDR3 runs 13 residues. Trimming removed 0 bases at V and 1 base at J, with 7 bases between.

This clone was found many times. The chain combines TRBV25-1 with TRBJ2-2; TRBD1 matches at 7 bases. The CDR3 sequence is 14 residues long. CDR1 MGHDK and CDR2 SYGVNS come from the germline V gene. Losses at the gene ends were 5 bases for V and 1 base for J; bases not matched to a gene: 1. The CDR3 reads CASSWDRNTGELFF. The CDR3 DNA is TGTGCCAGCAGTTGGGACAGGAACACCGGGGAGCTGTTTTTT. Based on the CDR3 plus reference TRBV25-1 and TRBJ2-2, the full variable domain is EADIYQTPRYLVIGTGKKITLECSQTMGHDKMYWYQQDPGMELHLIHYSYGVNSTEKGDLSSESTVSRIRTEHFPLTLESARPSHTSQYLCASSWDRNTGELFFGEGSRLTVL.

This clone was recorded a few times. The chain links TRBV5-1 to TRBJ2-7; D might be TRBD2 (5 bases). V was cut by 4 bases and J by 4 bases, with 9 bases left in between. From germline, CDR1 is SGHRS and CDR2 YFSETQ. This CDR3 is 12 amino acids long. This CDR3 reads CASSPEGYEQYF. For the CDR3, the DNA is TGCGCCAGCAGCCCTGAGGGATACGAGCAGTACTTC. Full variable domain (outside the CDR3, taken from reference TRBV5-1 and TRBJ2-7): KAGVTQTPRYLIKTRGQQVTLSCSPISGHRSVSWYQQTPGQGLQFLFEYFSETQRNKGNFPGRFSGRQFSNSRSEMNVSTLELGDSALYLCASSPEGYEQYFGPGTRLTVT.

CDR3 loop: CASSRDAPDRPQFF. The CDR3 bases are TGTGCCAGCAGTCGGGACGCCCCGGACAGGCCTCAGTTCTTC. V is TRBV28 and J is TRBJ2-1, with 7 bases lining up with TRBD1. Germline lookup yields CDR1 MDHEN and CDR2 SYDVKM. This CDR3 has 14 residues. The V gene end was trimmed by 5 bases and the J gene end by 13 bases; junction bases not matched to a gene: 14.

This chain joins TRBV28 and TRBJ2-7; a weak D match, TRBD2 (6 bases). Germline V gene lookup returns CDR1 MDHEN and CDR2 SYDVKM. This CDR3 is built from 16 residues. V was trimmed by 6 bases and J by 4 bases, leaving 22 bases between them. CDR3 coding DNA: TGTGCCAGCAGAACCCCCGGGAGCTGGAGGTCTTACGAGCAGTACTTC. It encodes CASRTPGSWRSYEQYF. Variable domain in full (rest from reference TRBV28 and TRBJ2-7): DVKVTQSSRYLVKRTGEKVFLECVQDMDHENMFWYRQDPGLGLRLIYFSYDVKMKEKGDIPEGYSVSREKKERFSLILESASTNQTSMYLCASRTPGSWRSYEQYFGPGTRLTVT.

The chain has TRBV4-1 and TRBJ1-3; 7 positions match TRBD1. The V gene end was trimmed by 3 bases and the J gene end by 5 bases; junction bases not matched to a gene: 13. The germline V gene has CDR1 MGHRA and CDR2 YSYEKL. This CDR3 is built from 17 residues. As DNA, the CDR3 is TGCGCCAGCAGCCAGGGCGAGAGAGGGGGCGTTAGAAACACCATATATTTT. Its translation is CASSQGERGGVRNTIYF.

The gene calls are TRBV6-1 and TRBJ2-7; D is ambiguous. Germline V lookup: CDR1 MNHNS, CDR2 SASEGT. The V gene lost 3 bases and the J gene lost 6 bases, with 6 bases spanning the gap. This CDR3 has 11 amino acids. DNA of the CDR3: TGTGCCAGCAGTGATCTGTCCGAGCAGTACTTC. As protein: CASSDLSEQYF.

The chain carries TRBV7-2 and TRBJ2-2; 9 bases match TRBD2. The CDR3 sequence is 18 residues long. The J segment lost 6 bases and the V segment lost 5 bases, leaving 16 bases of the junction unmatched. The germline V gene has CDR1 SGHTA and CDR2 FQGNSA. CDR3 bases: TGTGCCAGCAGCCCAGGAGGGGCTAGCGGGACCATACCCGGGGAGCTGTTTTTT. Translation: CASSPGGASGTIPGELFF. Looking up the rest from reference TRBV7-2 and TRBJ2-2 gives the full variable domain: GAGVSQSPSNKVTEKGKDVELRCDPISGHTALYWYRQSLGQGLEFLIYFQGNSAPDKSGLPSDRFSAERTGGSVSTLTIQRTQQEDSAVYLCASSPGGASGTIPGELFFGEGSRLTVL.

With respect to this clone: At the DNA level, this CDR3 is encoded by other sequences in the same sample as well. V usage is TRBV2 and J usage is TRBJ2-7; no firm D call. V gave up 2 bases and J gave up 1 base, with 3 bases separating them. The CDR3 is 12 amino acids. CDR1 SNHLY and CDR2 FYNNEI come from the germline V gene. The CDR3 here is CASSEQSYEQYF. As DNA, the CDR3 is TGTGCCAGCAGTGAACAGTCCTACGAGCAGTACTTC.

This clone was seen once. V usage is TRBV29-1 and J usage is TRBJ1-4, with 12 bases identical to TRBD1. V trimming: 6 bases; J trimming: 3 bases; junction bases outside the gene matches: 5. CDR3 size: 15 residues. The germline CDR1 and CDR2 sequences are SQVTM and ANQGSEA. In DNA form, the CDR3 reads TGCAGCGTGGGGACAGGGGGCTTATCTAATGAAAAACTGTTTTTT. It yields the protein CSVGTGGLSNEKLFF.

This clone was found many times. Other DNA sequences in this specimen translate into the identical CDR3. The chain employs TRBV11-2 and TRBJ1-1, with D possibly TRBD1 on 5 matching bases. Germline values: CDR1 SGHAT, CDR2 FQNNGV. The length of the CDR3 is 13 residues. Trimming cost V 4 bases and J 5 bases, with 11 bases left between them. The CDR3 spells CASSSQGDTEAFF. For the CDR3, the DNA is TGTGCCAGCAGCTCCCAGGGAGATACTGAAGCTTTCTTT. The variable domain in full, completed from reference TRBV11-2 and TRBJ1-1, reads EAGVAQSPRYKIIEKRQSVAFWCNPISGHATLYWYQQILGQGPKLLIQFQNNGVVDDSQLPKDRFSAERLKGVDSTLKIQPAKLEDSAVYLCASSSQGDTEAFFGQGTRLTVV.

The chain's CDR3 is CASANPGQGFTDTQYF. For the CDR3, the DNA is TGTGCCAGCGCCAATCCGGGACAGGGATTCACAGATACGCAGTATTTT. The chain employs TRBV28 and TRBJ2-3, with TRBD1 matching 9 bases. The junction had 11 bases not matched to a gene; V was cut back by 8 bases and J by 2 bases. The CDR3 consists of 16 residues. Germline CDR1 MDHEN, CDR2 SYDVKM.

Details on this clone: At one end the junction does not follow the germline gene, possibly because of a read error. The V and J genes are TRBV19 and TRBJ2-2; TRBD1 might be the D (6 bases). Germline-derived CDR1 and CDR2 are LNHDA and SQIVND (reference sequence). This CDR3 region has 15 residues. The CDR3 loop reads CASSITGTNTEELFF. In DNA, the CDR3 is TGTGCCAGTAGTATCACAGGGACCAACACCGAGGAGCTGTTTTTT.

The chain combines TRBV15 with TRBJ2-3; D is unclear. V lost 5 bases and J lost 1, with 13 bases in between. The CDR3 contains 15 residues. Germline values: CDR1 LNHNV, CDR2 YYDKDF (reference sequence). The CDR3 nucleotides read TGTGCCACCAGCCCCCTGGGCCAGGGCACAGATACGCAGTATTTT. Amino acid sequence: CATSPLGQGTDTQYF.

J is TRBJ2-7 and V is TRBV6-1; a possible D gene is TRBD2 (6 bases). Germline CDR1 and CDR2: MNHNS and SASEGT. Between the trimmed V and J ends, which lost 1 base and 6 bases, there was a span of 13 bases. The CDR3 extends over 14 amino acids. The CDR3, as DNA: TGTGCCAGCAGTGAAGGACTAGTCCGGGTCGAGCAGTACTTC. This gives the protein CASSEGLVRVEQYF.

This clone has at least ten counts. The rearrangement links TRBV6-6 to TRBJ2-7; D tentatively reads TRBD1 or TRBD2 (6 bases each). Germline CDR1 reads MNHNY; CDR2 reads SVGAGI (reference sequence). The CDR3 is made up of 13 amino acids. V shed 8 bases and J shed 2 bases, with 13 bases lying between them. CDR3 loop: CASWRGEAYEQYF. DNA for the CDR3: TGTGCCAGCTGGAGGGGGGAAGCCTACGAGCAGTACTTC.

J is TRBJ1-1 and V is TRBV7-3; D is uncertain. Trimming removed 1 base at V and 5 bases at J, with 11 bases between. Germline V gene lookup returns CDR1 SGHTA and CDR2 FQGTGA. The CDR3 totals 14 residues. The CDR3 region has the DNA TGTGCCAGCAGCTTAAAGGGTTTTGGGACTGAAGCTTTCTTT. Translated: CASSLKGFGTEAFF. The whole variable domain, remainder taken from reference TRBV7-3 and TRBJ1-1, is GAGVSQTPSNKVTEKGKYVELRCDPISGHTALYWYRQSLGQGPEFLIYFQGTGAADDSGLPNDRFFAVRPEGSVSTLKIQRTERGDSAVYLCASSLKGFGTEAFFGQGTRLTVV.

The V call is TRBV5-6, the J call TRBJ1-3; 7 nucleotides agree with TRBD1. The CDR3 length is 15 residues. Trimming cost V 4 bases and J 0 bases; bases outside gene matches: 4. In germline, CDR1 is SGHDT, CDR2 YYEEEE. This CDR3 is CASSVGQYSGNTIYF. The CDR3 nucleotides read TGTGCCAGCAGCGTGGGACAGTACTCTGGAAACACCATATATTTT.

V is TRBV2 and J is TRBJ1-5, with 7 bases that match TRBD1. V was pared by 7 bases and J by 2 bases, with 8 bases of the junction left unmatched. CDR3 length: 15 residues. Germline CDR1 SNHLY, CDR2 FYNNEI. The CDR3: CASTLDRAGNQPQHF. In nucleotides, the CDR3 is TGTGCCAGCACCCTCGACAGGGCTGGCAATCAGCCCCAGCATTTT.

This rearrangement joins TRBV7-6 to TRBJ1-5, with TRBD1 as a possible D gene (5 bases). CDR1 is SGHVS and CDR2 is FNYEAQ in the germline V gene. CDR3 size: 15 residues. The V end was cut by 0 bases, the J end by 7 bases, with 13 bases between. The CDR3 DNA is TGTGCCAGCAGCTTAGCTGGAGGTAGGGACCAGCCCCAGCATTTT. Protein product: CASSLAGGRDQPQHF.